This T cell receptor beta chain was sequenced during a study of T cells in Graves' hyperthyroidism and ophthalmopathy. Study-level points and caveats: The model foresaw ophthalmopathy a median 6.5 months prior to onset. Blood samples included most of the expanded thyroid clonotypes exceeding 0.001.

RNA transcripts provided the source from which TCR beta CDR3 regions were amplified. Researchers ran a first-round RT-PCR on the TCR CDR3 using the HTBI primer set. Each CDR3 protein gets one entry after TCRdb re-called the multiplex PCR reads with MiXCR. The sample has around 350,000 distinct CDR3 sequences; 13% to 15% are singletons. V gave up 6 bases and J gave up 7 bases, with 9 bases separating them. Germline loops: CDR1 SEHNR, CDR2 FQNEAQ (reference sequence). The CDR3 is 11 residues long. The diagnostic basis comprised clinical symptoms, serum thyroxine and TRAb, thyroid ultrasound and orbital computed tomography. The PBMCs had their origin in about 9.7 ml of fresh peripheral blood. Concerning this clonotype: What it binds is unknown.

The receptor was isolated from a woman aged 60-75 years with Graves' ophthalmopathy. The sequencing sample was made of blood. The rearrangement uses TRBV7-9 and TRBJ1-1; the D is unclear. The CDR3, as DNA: TGTGCCAGCAGTGCCGGACGTGAAGCTTTCTTT. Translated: CASSAGREAFF. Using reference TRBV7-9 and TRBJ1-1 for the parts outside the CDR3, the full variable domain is DTGVSQNPRHKITKRGQNVTFRCDPISEHNRLYWYRQTLGQGPEFLTYFQNEAQLEKSRLLSDRFSAERPKGSFSTLEIQRTEQGDSAMYLCASSAGREAFFGQGTRLTVV.